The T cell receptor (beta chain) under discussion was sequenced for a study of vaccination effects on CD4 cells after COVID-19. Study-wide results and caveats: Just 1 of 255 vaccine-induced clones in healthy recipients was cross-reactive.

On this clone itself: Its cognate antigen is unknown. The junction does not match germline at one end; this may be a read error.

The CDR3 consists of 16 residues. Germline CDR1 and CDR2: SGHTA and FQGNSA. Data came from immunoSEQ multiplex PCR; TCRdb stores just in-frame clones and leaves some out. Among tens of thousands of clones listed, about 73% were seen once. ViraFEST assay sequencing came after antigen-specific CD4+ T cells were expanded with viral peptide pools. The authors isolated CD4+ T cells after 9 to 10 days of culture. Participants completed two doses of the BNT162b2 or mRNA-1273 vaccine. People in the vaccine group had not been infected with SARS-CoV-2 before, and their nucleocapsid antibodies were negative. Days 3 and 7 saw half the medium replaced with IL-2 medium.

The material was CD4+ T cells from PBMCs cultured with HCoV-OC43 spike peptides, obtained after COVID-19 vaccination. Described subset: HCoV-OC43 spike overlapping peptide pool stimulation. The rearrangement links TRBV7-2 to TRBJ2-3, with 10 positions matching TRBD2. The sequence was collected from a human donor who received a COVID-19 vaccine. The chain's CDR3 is CASSLSLAGATDMQYF. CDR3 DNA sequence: TGTGCCAGCAGCCTTTCCCTAGCGGGGGCCACAGATATGCAGTATTTT.